This T cell receptor beta chain was profiled in a study of blood T cells in healthy people across ages. Study-level results: The fall in TCR beta diversity per million T cells was roughly linear with age.

This clonotype was counted only a few times. Antigen unknown. Trimming removed 5 bases from V and 2 bases from J, with 15 bases in between. CDR1 is SGHTA and CDR2 is FQGNSA in the germline V gene. The CDR3 totals 15 residues. It was with a sample-barcoded 5' primer and a J-beta primer mix that a second PCR of roughly 6 to 12 cycles was run. From each sample, at least 3 million paired-end reads containing CDR3 were obtained. TCRdb re-analysed the 5' RACE reads in MiXCR, keeping a single row per CDR3 protein. The sample has around 990,000 distinct CDR3 sequences, more than 30% seen once. This chain links TRBV7-2 with TRBJ1-1; no clear D. The sample was blood. The TCR originated in a man between 18 and 35 years old in good health. The CDR3 nucleotides are TGTGCCAGCAGCATTGACCCGGCGGGAAACACTGAAGCTTTCTTT. Translation: CASSIDPAGNTEAFF.